A single sample gave rise to the 23 T cell receptor beta chains below, sequenced in a study of CD8 T cells in Susac syndrome. With random hexamers, 0.5 to 1 ug RNA was reverse transcribed. TCRdb independently ran MiXCR on the immunoSEQ multiplex PCR reads; one entry per CDR3 protein. Among approximately 130,000 distinct CDR3 sequences listed, more than 75% were seen once. Sequenced material: CD8+ T cells from PBMCs. The receptors shown here come from a human donor with multiple sclerosis.

The chain recombines TRBV4-2 with TRBJ2-1; D uncertain. The CDR3 totals 12 residues. Germline V gene sequence: CDR1 LGHNA, CDR2 YNFKEQ. Trimming left V 2 bases short and J 9 bases short, with 8 bases between. Here the CDR3 reads CASSQLTAEQFF. As DNA, the CDR3 is TGTGCCAGCAGCCAATTGACGGCTGAGCAGTTCTTC.

V is TRBV24-1 and J is TRBJ2-3; no definite D call. V was clipped by 9 bases and J by 4 bases, with 10 bases between them. CDR1 is KGHDR and CDR2 is SFDVKD in the germline V gene. The CDR3 is made up of 12 amino acids. For the CDR3, the DNA is TGTGCCACCGGGTCGGTTTCAGATACGCAGTATTTT. Translation: CATGSVSDTQYF.

The chain uses TRBV4-3 and TRBJ1-2, with D possibly TRBD1 on 6 matching bases. The CDR3 spans 14 residues. V was pared by 1 base and J by 6 bases, with 12 bases between. Germline V gene sequence: CDR1 LGHNA, CDR2 YSLEER. CDR3 amino acids: CASSQVGRGHGYTF. For the CDR3, the DNA is TGCGCCAGCAGCCAAGTCGGCAGGGGACATGGCTACACCTTC.

The chain links TRBV2 to TRBJ2-5; the D call may be TRBD1 or TRBD2 (5 bases each). Trimming removed 8 bases at V and 5 bases at J, with 21 bases between. Per germline, CDR1 SNHLY and CDR2 FYNNEI. The CDR3 totals 15 residues. CDR3 sequence reads: CASRLRGFSLETQYF. The CDR3 DNA is TGTGCCAGCCGACTACGGGGCTTCAGTCTGGAGACCCAGTACTTC.

The chain carries TRBV30 and TRBJ2-7, with TRBD1 matching 10 bases. J gave up 4 bases and V 5 bases, and 8 bases lay outside the gene matches. Germline CDR1 GTSNPN, CDR2 SVGIG (reference sequence). The CDR3 consists of 14 residues. Written as DNA, the CDR3 is TGTGCCTGGGCCACCGGGACAGGGGTATACGAGCAGTACTTC. This codes for CAWATGTGVYEQYF.

This chain uses TRBV12-3 or TRBV12-4 with TRBJ2-7, with D unclear. V was cut by 5 bases and J by 2 bases, with 13 bases left in between. The CDR3 is made up of 14 amino acids. Here the CDR3 reads CASSGKYGPYEQYF. The CDR3 DNA reads as TGTGCCAGCAGTGGGAAATATGGTCCCTACGAGCAGTACTTC.

V gene TRBV29-1 combines with J gene TRBJ1-1; a weak D match, TRBD1 (5 bases). Between the trimmed V and J ends, which lost 6 bases and 3 bases, there was a span of 17 bases. The CDR3 is 14 residues long. Germline loops: CDR1 SQVTM, CDR2 ANQGSEA. The CDR3 DNA sequence: TGCAGCGTCGCGCCCGGGGGAGAGGACACTGAAGCTTTCTTT. Its protein product is CSVAPGGEDTEAFF.

In this sample, this clonotype turned up a few times. The V gene is TRBV30, the J gene TRBJ2-3, with no clear D. The V gene's germline CDR1 is GTSNPN and CDR2 SVGIG (reference sequence). The CDR3 extends over 14 amino acids. The V end lost 0 bases, the J end lost 3 bases, and 10 bases lay between the germline ends. The CDR3 DNA follows: TGTGCCTGGAGTGTAAGTGGTTGGACAGATACGCAGTATTTT. Translated, it gives CAWSVSGWTDTQYF.

This clonotype was counted a single time. V and J are TRBV19 and TRBJ2-1; D assignment may be TRBD1 or TRBD2 (7 bases each). V was cut by 8 bases and J by 4 bases, with 15 bases left in between. This CDR3 region has 14 residues. Germline V lookup: CDR1 LNHDA, CDR2 SQIVND (reference sequence). The CDR3 bases are TGTGCCAGTTCCCGACAGGGAGGGTACAATGAGCAGTTCTTC. This translates into CASSRQGGYNEQFF.

The rearrangement joins TRBV27 to TRBJ1-5; 8 bases line up with TRBD1. Germline V gene lookup returns CDR1 MNHEY and CDR2 SMNVEV (reference sequence). J gave up 5 bases and V 3 bases, and 9 bases lay outside the gene matches. The CDR3 contains 16 residues. The CDR3 protein is CASSFSRAGGYQPQHF. CDR3 bases: TGTGCCAGCAGTTTTTCCAGGGCAGGGGGCTATCAGCCCCAGCATTTT.

The V gene is TRBV12-3 or TRBV12-4, the J gene TRBJ1-4; TRBD1 matches 7 bases. The CDR3 is made up of 15 amino acids. The V gene end was trimmed by 6 bases and the J gene end by 7 bases; junction bases not matched to a gene: 11. CDR3 nucleotide sequence: TGTGCCAGCAGCCTTCTAACAGGGGTGGGTGAAAAACTGTTTTTT. Its protein product is CASSLLTGVGEKLFF.

V usage is TRBV5-4 and J usage is TRBJ2-1, with TRBD2 matching 8 bases. CDR3 size: 13 residues. Germline V gives CDR1 SGHNT, CDR2 YYREEE (reference sequence). J gave up 4 bases and V 5 bases, and 2 bases lay outside the gene matches. As DNA, the CDR3 is TGTGCCAGCAGGAGCGGGAGTTACAATGAGCAGTTCTTC. It codes for CASRSGSYNEQFF.

This chain connects TRBV27 to TRBJ2-7, with 7 bases that match TRBD1. Per the germline V gene, CDR1 is MNHEY and CDR2 is SMNVEV (reference sequence). The CDR3 runs to 16 residues. With 0 bases clipped from V and 6 bases from J, the junction kept 11 bases outside the gene matches. The CDR3 loop reads CASSLSNWQGDGEQYF. CDR3 sequence (DNA): TGTGCCAGCAGTTTATCGAATTGGCAGGGGGACGGCGAGCAGTACTTC.

This chain uses TRBV7-9 with TRBJ1-1, with D possibly TRBD1 on 5 matching bases. V lost 5 bases, J lost 10 bases, and 20 bases lay in between. There are 14 residues in the CDR3. Germline-derived CDR1 and CDR2 are SEHNR and FQNEAQ (reference sequence). CDR3 in amino acids: CASSQLQGGRGAFF. CDR3 in DNA: TGTGCCAGCAGCCAACTGCAGGGAGGTCGCGGAGCTTTCTTT.

The chain has TRBV29-1 and TRBJ1-5, with D hard to call. The germline V gene has CDR1 SQVTM and CDR2 ANQGSEA. Deletions cut 4 bases from V and 9 bases from J, with 4 bases between. The CDR3 has 9 residues. CDR3 loop: CSVGPPQHF. The CDR3 region has the DNA TGCAGCGTTGGGCCGCCCCAGCATTTT. Filled out from reference TRBV29-1 and TRBJ1-5, the complete variable domain reads SAVISQKPSRDICQRGTSLTIQCQVDSQVTMMFWYRQQPGQSLTLIATANQGSEATYESGFVIDKFPISRPNLTFSTLTVSNMSPEDSSIYLCSVGPPQHFGDGTRLSIL.

The chain recombines TRBV29-1 with TRBJ1-2; D not resolved. Germline V gives CDR1 SQVTM, CDR2 ANQGSEA. The V gene lost 7 bases and the J gene lost 6 bases, with 18 bases spanning the gap. CDR3 length: 13 amino acids. CDR3 nucleotides: TGCAGCGCCGGAGCAGCCTTCGGGGATGGCTACACCTTC. Translated: CSAGAAFGDGYTF.

The chain recombines TRBV4-1 with TRBJ2-1, with TRBD2 as a possible D gene (6 bases). This CDR3 comprises 17 residues. The germline gives CDR1 MGHRA, CDR2 YSYEKL. V was pared by 1 base and J by 6 bases, with 19 bases between. The DNA of the CDR3 is TGCGCCAGCAGCCAAGCTGCCCCCGGACTCGGGAGCAATGAGCAGTTCTTC. Its protein is CASSQAAPGLGSNEQFF.

The chain links TRBV9 to TRBJ2-2, with D unclear. The CDR3 runs to 12 residues. Germline lookup yields CDR1 SGDLS and CDR2 YYNGEE. With 0 bases removed from V and 7 bases from J, the gap between germline ends came to 4 bases. CDR3 sequence reads: CASSVEDGELFF. The CDR3 coding sequence is TGTGCCAGCAGCGTAGAGGACGGGGAGCTGTTTTTT. The variable domain in full, with the rest retrieved from reference TRBV9 and TRBJ2-2, is DSGVTQTPKHLITATGQRVTLRCSPRSGDLSVYWYQQSLDQGLQFLIQYYNGEERAKGNILERFSAQQFPDLHSELNLSSLELGDSALYFCASSVEDGELFFGEGSRLTVL.

J is TRBJ2-7 and V is TRBV29-1; 9 nucleotides agree with TRBD1. The CDR3 covers 13 residues. Germline assignment: CDR1 SQVTM and CDR2 ANQGSEA. V lost 4 bases to trimming and J lost 3 bases; unmatched junction nucleotides: 4. The CDR3 sequence: CSVGDRANYEQYF. The CDR3 bases are TGCAGCGTTGGGGACAGGGCCAACTACGAGCAGTACTTC.

This clonotype was counted between two and nine times. V and J are TRBV7-2 and TRBJ2-7; D may correspond to TRBD1 or TRBD2 (5 bases each). Trimming stripped 5 bases from V and 6 bases from J, with 17 bases between. Germline V gene lookup returns CDR1 SGHTA and CDR2 FQGNSA. The CDR3 sequence is 14 residues long. The CDR3 nucleotides are TGTGCCAGCAGCCTATGGGATGGGGCGGGCGAGCAGTACTTC. Amino acid sequence: CASSLWDGAGEQYF.

The chain carries TRBV11-2 and TRBJ2-5; 7 nucleotides agree with TRBD2. CDR1 and CDR2 from the germline V gene are SGHAT and FQNNGV. The V gene end was trimmed by 3 bases and the J gene end by 5 bases; junction bases not matched to a gene: 12. The CDR3 has 16 amino acids. CDR3 DNA sequence: TGTGCCAGCAGCTTGACGTGGGAGGGCCGGGAGGAGACCCAGTACTTC. Its protein product is CASSLTWEGREETQYF.

V gene TRBV24-1 combines with J gene TRBJ1-5; D uncertain. The germline V gene encodes CDR1 KGHDR and CDR2 SFDVKD. Trimming cost V 5 bases and J 4 bases, with 5 bases left between them. CDR3 size: 12 residues. CDR3 region: CATSAGNQPQHF. The CDR3 region has the DNA TGTGCCACCAGTGCGGGGAATCAGCCCCAGCATTTT.

The CDR3 protein is CASSPGSAEGYTF. The DNA of the CDR3 is TGTGCCAGCAGCCCTGGTTCGGCGGAGGGCTACACCTTC. This rearrangement joins TRBV9 to TRBJ1-2; D gene uncertain. There are 13 residues in the CDR3. CDR1 and CDR2 from the germline V gene are SGDLS and YYNGEE. The V end was cut by 4 bases, the J end by 8 bases, with 15 bases between.